This note documents a single TCR beta chain sequence. A few counts support this clonotype. The antigen this receptor binds is unknown. Per-nucleotide qualities are absent, and no much larger clonotype sits a single base away. The V end gives up 6 bases and the J end 2 bases, leaving 7 bases in the junction not matched to a gene. CDR1 and CDR2, per the germline V gene (reference sequence), are DFQATT and SNEGSKA. From the cysteine through the phenylalanine, the CDR3 covers 13 amino acids. The DNA shown is the 39-base CDR3, in frame from base 1. Explained via the paper, the time point label denotes: around 47 days after influenza vaccine administration. The data stem from a study of response to subunit inactivated influenza vaccine (dated by TCRdb to the late 2010s). Looking at the study overall: The study used deep quantitative T cell receptor repertoire profiling to track responses to a trivalent subunit inactivated influenza vaccine. What the work shows at the level of the full study, not this receptor alone: The authors proposed that each seasonal influenza vaccination may bring in only a limited number of new T cells.

Library method: RT-PCR. These reads were obtained on an Illumina HiSeq 2500. TCRdb itself trimmed the public reads at Q25 with fastp, ran MiXCR and retained productive beta chains. Identical CDR3 protein sequences are pooled into one entry, listed with their most common genes and DNA. The table for this sample lists roughly 570,000 distinct CDR3 sequences; under 15% of them were counted only once. The biggest ten clones account for around 13% of the sample. The sample was PBMCs from blood, taken 45 days after vaccination. The chain employs TRBV20-1 and TRBJ2-7; the central 7 bases match TRBD1. This sequence originates from a man aged 45-65 years who received an inactivated influenza vaccine. Donor details come from another sample of the same person, matched by shared clones. The CDR3 is CSARDSGTYEQYF. In nucleotide form, the sequence is TGCAGTGCCAGGGACAGTGGTACCTACGAGCAGTACTTC.